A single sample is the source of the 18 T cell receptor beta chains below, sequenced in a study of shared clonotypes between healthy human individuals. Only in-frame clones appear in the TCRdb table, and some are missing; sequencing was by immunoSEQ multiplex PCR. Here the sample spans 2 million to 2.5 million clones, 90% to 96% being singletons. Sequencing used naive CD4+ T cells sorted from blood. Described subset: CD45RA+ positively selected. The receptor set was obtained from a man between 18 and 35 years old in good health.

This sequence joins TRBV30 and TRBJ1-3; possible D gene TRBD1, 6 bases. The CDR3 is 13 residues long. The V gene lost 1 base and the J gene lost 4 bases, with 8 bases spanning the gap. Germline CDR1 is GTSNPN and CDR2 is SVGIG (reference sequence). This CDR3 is CAWSGGQGNTIYF. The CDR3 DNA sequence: TGTGCCTGGAGTGGGGGGCAAGGAAACACCATATATTTT.

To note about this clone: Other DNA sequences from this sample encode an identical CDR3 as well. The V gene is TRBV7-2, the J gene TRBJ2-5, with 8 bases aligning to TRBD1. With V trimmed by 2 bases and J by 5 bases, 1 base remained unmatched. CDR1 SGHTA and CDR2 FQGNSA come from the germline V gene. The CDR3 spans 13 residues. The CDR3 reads CASSLRTGETQYF. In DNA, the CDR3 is TGTGCCAGCAGCTTACGGACAGGGGAGACCCAGTACTTC.

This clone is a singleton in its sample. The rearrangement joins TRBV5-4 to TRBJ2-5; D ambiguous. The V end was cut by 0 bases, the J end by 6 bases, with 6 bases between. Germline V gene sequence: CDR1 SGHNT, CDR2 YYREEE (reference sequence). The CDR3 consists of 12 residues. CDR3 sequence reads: CASSLGRQTQYF. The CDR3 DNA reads TGTGCCAGCAGCTTGGGAAGACAGACCCAGTACTTC.

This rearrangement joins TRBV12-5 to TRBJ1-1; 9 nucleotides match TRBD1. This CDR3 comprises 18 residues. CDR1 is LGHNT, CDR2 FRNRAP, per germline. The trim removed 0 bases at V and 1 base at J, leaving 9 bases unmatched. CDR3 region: CASGLVMARQGGNTEAFF. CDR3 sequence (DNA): TGTGCTAGTGGTTTGGTAATGGCCCGACAGGGGGGGAACACTGAAGCTTTCTTT.

The CDR3 nucleotides are TGTGCCAGCAGACCGGGACAAGATTACAATGAGCAGTTCTTC. As protein: CASRPGQDYNEQFF. The V gene is TRBV6-1, the J gene TRBJ2-1; the D gene is possibly TRBD1 (6 bases). The germline CDR1 and CDR2 sequences are MNHNS and SASEGT. With 6 bases removed from V and 4 bases from J, the gap between germline ends came to 13 bases. The length of the CDR3 is 14 residues.

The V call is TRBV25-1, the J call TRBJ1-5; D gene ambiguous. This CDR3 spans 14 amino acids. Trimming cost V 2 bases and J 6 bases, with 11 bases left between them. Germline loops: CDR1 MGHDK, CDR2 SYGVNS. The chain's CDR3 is CASSEAGISQPQHF. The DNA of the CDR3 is TGTGCCAGCAGTGAAGCTGGGATAAGTCAGCCCCAGCATTTT.

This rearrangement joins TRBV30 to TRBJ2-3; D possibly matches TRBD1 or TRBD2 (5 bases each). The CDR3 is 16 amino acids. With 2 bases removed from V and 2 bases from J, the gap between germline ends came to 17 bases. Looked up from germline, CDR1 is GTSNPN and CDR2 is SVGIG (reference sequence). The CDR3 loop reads CAWSNLRDQPTDTQYF. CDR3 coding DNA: TGTGCCTGGAGTAATCTCCGGGACCAACCCACAGATACGCAGTATTTT. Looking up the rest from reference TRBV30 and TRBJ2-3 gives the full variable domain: SQTIHQWPATLVQPVGSPLSLECTVEGTSNPNLYWYRQAAGRGLQLLFYSVGIGQISSEVPQNLSASRPQDRQFILSSKKLLLSDSGFYLCAWSNLRDQPTDTQYFGPGTRLTVL.

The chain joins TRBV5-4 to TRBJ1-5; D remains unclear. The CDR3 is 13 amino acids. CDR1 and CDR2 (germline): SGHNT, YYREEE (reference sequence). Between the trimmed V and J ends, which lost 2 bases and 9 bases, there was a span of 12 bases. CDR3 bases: TGTGCCAGCAGCTTCGACGAAGGGCGGCCCCAGCATTTT. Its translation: CASSFDEGRPQHF. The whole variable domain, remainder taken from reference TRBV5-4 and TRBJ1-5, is ETGVTQSPTHLIKTRGQQVTLRCSSQSGHNTVSWYQQALGQGPQFIFQYYREEENGRGNFPPRFSGLQFPNYSSELNVNALELDDSALYLCASSFDEGRPQHFGDGTRLSIL.

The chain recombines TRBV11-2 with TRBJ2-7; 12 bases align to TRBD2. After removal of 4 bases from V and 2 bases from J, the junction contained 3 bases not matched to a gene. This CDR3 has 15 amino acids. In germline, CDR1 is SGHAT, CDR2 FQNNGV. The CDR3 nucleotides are TGTGCCAGCAGCTCTTGGACTAGCGGGGCCTACGAGCAGTACTTC. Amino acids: CASSSWTSGAYEQYF.

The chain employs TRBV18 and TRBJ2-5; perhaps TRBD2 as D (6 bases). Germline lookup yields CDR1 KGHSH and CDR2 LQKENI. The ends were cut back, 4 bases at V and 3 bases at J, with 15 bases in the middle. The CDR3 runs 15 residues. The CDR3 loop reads CASSLYPGEKETQYF. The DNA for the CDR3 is TGTGCCAGCTCACTCTATCCGGGGGAAAAAGAGACCCAGTACTTC.

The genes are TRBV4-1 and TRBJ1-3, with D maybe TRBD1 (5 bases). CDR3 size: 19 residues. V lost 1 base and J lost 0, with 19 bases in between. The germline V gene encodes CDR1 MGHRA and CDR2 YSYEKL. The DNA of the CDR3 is TGCGCCAGCAGCCAAGGAAGGGACCCCCCAACCCTCTCTGGAAACACCATATATTTT. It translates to CASSQGRDPPTLSGNTIYF.

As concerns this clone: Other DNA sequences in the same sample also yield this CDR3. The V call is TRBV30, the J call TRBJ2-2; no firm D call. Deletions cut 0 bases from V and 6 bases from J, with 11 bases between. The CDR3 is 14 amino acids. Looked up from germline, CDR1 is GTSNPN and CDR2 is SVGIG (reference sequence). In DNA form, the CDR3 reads TGTGCCTGGAGTGTACGGAAAGTAGCCGGGGAGCTGTTTTTT. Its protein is CAWSVRKVAGELFF.

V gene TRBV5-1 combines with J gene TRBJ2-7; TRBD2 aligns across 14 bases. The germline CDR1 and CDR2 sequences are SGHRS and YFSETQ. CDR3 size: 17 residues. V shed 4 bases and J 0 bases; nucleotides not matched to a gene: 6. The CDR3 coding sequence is TGCGCCAGCAGCGCGACTAGCGGGAGGGCCCGCTCCTACGAGCAGTACTTC. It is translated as CASSATSGRARSYEQYF.

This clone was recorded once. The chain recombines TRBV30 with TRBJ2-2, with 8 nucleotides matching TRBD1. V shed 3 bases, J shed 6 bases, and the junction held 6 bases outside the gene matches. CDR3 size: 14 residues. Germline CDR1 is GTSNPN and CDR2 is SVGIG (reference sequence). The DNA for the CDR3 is TGTGCCTGGAGCAGACAGGGGATGGCCGGGGAGCTGTTTTTT. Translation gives CAWSRQGMAGELFF. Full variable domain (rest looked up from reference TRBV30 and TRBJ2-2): SQTIHQWPATLVQPVGSPLSLECTVEGTSNPNLYWYRQAAGRGLQLLFYSVGIGQISSEVPQNLSASRPQDRQFILSSKKLLLSDSGFYLCAWSRQGMAGELFFGEGSRLTVL.

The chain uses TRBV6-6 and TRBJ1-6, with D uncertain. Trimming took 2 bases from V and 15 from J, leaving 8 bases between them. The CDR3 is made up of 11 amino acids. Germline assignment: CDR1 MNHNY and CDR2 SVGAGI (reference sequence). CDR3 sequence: CASSYGQNLHF. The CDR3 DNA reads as TGTGCCAGCAGTTACGGGCAAAACCTCCACTTT.

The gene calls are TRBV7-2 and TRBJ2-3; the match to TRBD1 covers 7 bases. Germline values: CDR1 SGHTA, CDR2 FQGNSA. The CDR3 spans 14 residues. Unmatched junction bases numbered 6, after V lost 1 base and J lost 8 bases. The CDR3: CASSLGAGGRTQYF. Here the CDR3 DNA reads TGTGCCAGCAGCTTAGGGGCAGGGGGACGTACGCAGTATTTT.

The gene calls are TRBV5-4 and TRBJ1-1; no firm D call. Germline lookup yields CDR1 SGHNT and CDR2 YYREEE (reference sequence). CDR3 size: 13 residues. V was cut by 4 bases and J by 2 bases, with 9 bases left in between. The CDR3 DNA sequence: TGTGCCAGCAGCCAGGCGGGAAACACTGAAGCTTTCTTT. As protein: CASSQAGNTEAFF.

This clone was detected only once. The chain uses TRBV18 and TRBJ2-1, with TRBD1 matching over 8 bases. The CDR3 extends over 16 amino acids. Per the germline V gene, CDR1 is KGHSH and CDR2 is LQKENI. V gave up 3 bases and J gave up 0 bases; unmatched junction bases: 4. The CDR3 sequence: CASSPNTGGSYNEQFF. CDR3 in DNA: TGTGCCAGCTCACCCAACACAGGGGGCTCCTACAATGAGCAGTTCTTC.